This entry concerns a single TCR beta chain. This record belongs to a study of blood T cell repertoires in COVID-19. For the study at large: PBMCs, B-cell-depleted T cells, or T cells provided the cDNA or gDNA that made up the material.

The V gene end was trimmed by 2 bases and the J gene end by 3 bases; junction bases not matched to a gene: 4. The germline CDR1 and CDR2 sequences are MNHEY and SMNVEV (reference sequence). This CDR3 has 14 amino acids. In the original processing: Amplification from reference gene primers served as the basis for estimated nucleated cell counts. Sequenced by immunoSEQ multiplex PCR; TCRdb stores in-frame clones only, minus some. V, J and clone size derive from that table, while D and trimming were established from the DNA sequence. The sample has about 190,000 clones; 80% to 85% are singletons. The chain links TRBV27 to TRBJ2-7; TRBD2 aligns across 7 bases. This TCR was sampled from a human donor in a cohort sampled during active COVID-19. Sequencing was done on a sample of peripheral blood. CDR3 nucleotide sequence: TGTGCCAGCAGTTTAGCGTCGGGGGGCTACGAGCAGTACTTC. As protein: CASSLASGGYEQYF.